The next 22 T cell receptor beta chains were all read from a single sample in a study of vaccination effects on CD4 cells after COVID-19. TCRdb's copy holds only in-frame clones and misses some; the assay was immunoSEQ multiplex PCR. The data contain around 63,000 clones, around three quarters of them singletons. Their antigens are not known. Ahead of sequencing, the ViraFEST assay grew antigen-specific CD4+ T cells using viral peptide pools. The authors isolated CD4+ T cells after around 11 days of culture. Nucleocapsid antibody tests were negative, and the vaccine recipients had no prior SARS-CoV-2 infection. Sequences were derived from CD4+ T cells from PBMCs cultured with HCoV-OC43 spike peptides, sampled before COVID-19 vaccination. Subset described: HCoV-OC43 spike overlapping peptide pool stimulation. Source of these receptors: a human donor who received a COVID-19 vaccine.

This clone was seen once. Other nucleotide sequences from this sample produce the same CDR3. The V call is TRBV18, the J call TRBJ2-3; 8 bases line up with TRBD1. This CDR3 is 13 amino acids long. Germline V CDR1 and CDR2: KGHSH, LQKENI. V trimming: 5 bases; J trimming: 3 bases; junction bases outside the gene matches: 1. CDR3: CASSGQGTDTQYF. The CDR3 region has the DNA TGTGCCAGCTCAGGACAGGGTACAGATACGCAGTATTTT.

This clone was found a few times. The rearrangement joins TRBV30 to TRBJ1-4; D unclear. V dropped 1 base and J dropped 4 bases, with 7 bases sitting between them. Looked up from germline, CDR1 is GTSNPN and CDR2 is SVGIG (reference sequence). This CDR3 spans 13 amino acids. CDR3 in amino acids: CAWSGQVNEKLFF. CDR3 coding DNA: TGTGCCTGGAGTGGGCAGGTTAATGAAAAACTGTTTTTT.

The chain is built from TRBV12-5 and TRBJ2-5; 9 positions agree with TRBD2. The CDR3 covers 17 residues. Germline V gene data show CDR1 as LGHNT and CDR2 as FRNRAP. V dropped 0 bases and J dropped 0; count of bases not matched to a gene: 5. Here the CDR3 DNA reads TGTGCTAGTGGTTTGGTTATTAGCGGGGGCTACCAAGAGACCCAGTACTTC. Translated: CASGLVISGGYQETQYF.

The chain employs TRBV5-1 and TRBJ1-6, with D possibly being TRBD1 (5 bases). CDR1 is SGHRS and CDR2 is YFSETQ in the germline V gene. The CDR3 is 17 residues long. The V gene lost 0 bases and the J gene lost 7 bases, with 17 bases spanning the gap. Written as DNA, the CDR3 is TGCGCCAGCAGCTTGGATATTACGGGGGTACAAAATTCACCCCTCCACTTT. It is translated as CASSLDITGVQNSPLHF.

The gene calls are TRBV30 and TRBJ2-1, with D unresolved. CDR3 length: 11 amino acids. V lost 3 bases and J 9 bases, leaving 9 bases between the germline ends. The V gene's germline CDR1 is GTSNPN and CDR2 SVGIG (reference sequence). As DNA, the CDR3 is TGTGCCTGGAGGGGTGTAGTTGAGCAGTTCTTC. Translation: CAWRGVVEQFF.

The gene calls are TRBV19 and TRBJ1-5; D may be TRBD1 (5 bases). The V gene's germline CDR1 is LNHDA and CDR2 SQIVND (reference sequence). The V and J ends lost 4 bases and 5 bases respectively, with 15 bases between them. The CDR3 loop spans 15 amino acids. In DNA, the CDR3 is TGTGCCAGTAGTAAAGCCCCCGGGGGAGATCAGCCCCAGCATTTT. It translates to CASSKAPGGDQPQHF.

This sequence joins TRBV5-4 and TRBJ2-2; possible D gene TRBD2, 5 bases. V lost 2 bases, J lost 0 bases, and 11 bases lay in between. Germline V gives CDR1 SGHNT, CDR2 YYREEE (reference sequence). The CDR3 extends over 16 amino acids. The CDR3 DNA sequence: TGTGCCAGCAGCTTCATTAGCGCACCGAACACCGGGGAGCTGTTTTTT. Its protein is CASSFISAPNTGELFF.

This chain joins TRBV27 and TRBJ2-1; weak D call: TRBD1 (5 bases). CDR1 and CDR2 (germline): MNHEY, SMNVEV (reference sequence). V was pared by 8 bases and J by 3 bases, with 26 bases between. There are 18 residues in the CDR3. The CDR3 reads CASGPRQTRSVLYNEQFF. CDR3 bases: TGTGCCAGCGGCCCCCGACAGACCCGAAGCGTACTCTACAATGAGCAGTTCTTC.

This rearrangement joins TRBV6-6 to TRBJ2-7; either TRBD1 or TRBD2 may fit D (7 bases each). The CDR3 loop spans 15 amino acids. Looked up from germline, CDR1 is MNHNY and CDR2 is SVGAGI (reference sequence). V was clipped by 6 bases and J by 5 bases, with 20 bases between them. This CDR3 is CASRRNRGGGNEQYV. For the CDR3, the DNA is TGTGCCAGCAGGCGAAACCGGGGAGGGGGCAACGAGCAGTACGTC.

The chain combines TRBV18 with TRBJ2-2; TRBD1 agrees at 9 bases. V gave up 4 bases and J gave up 2 bases; unmatched junction bases: 2. The V gene's germline CDR1 is KGHSH and CDR2 LQKENI. The CDR3 covers 15 residues. DNA of the CDR3: TGTGCCAGCTCACGGGGACAGGGCAACACCGGGGAGCTGTTTTTT. Its protein product is CASSRGQGNTGELFF.

The rearrangement uses TRBV6-4 and TRBJ1-3; D may be TRBD1 (5 bases). V gave up 4 bases and J gave up 2 bases, with 12 bases separating them. Germline V lookup: CDR1 MRHNA, CDR2 SNTAGT. This CDR3 is built from 15 residues. In nucleotides, the CDR3 is TGTGCCAGCAGTGCCACAGGCGGACCTGGAAACACCATATATTTT. As protein: CASSATGGPGNTIYF.

The chain recombines TRBV7-2 with TRBJ2-2; D ambiguous. The V end lost 2 bases, the J end lost 4 bases, and 5 bases lay between the germline ends. Germline V CDR1 and CDR2: SGHTA, FQGNSA. The CDR3 extends over 13 amino acids. The CDR3 loop reads CASSLSITGELFF. The DNA of the CDR3 is TGTGCCAGCAGCTTATCCATCACCGGGGAGCTGTTTTTT.

In this sample, this clone turned up a few times. The chain uses TRBV18 and TRBJ1-6; D ambiguous. CDR3 length: 13 residues. Germline V gives CDR1 KGHSH, CDR2 LQKENI. Trimming removed 3 bases from V and 6 bases from J, with 6 bases in between. The CDR3 reads CASSPAVNSPLHF. The CDR3 DNA reads TGTGCCAGCTCACCGGCGGTTAATTCACCCCTCCACTTT.

The rearrangement joins TRBV7-9 to TRBJ1-2; D perhaps matches TRBD1 (5 bases). Germline CDR1 SEHNR, CDR2 FQNEAQ (reference sequence). The ends were cut back, 2 bases at V and 7 bases at J, with 17 bases in the middle. CDR3 length equals 15 residues. The CDR3 region has the DNA TGTGCCAGCAGCTTATTCGAGGCAGGGAAGGGTGGCTACACCTTC. This encodes CASSLFEAGKGGYTF.

This clone occurred a few times. This chain joins TRBV5-1 and TRBJ2-7, with 7 bases aligning to TRBD2. V trimming: 4 bases; J trimming: 6 bases; junction bases outside the gene matches: 10. The CDR3 contains 14 residues. Germline V lookup: CDR1 SGHRS, CDR2 YFSETQ. This CDR3 reads CASSTTAGVREQYV. The CDR3 coding sequence is TGCGCCAGCAGCACGACGGCGGGAGTACGCGAGCAGTACGTC.

The rearrangement uses TRBV29-1 and TRBJ2-5; 9 bases fit TRBD1. Germline V CDR1 and CDR2: SQVTM, ANQGSEA. V lost 8 bases, J lost 2 bases, and 9 bases stayed unmatched. The CDR3 runs 14 residues. The CDR3 spells CSTLGQGLQETQYF. CDR3 nucleotides: TGCAGCACCCTGGGACAGGGATTACAAGAGACCCAGTACTTC.

The CDR3 reads CASSESFAGARGYTF. In nucleotides, the CDR3 is TGTGCCAGCAGCGAGTCGTTCGCGGGGGCGCGGGGCTACACCTTC. V usage is TRBV28 and J usage is TRBJ1-2, with D possibly matching TRBD1 (6 bases). Looked up from germline, CDR1 is MDHEN and CDR2 is SYDVKM. The CDR3 is 15 residues long. The germline V and J ends were trimmed by 6 bases and 8 bases, with 22 bases remaining between them.

V gene TRBV5-1 combines with J gene TRBJ2-3; TRBD2 might be the D (6 bases). V shed 4 bases and J shed 3 bases, with 9 bases lying between them. Germline V gives CDR1 SGHRS, CDR2 YFSETQ. The CDR3 is 13 amino acids. This CDR3 reads CASSTGGTDTQYF. The CDR3 DNA reads TGCGCCAGCAGCACTGGAGGGACAGATACGCAGTATTTT.

This clone came up a few times. The J gene is TRBJ1-5, the V gene TRBV20-1; 11 nucleotides agree with TRBD1. This CDR3 has 19 amino acids. Germline CDR1 and CDR2: DFQATT and SNEGSKA (reference sequence). Trimming cost V 3 bases and J 0 bases; bases outside gene matches: 13. The CDR3 spells CSASPQPGQGGDSNQPQHF. DNA for the CDR3: TGCAGTGCTAGTCCCCAACCGGGACAGGGGGGAGATAGCAATCAGCCCCAGCATTTT.

The chain couples TRBV18 to TRBJ2-7; perhaps TRBD1 as D (6 bases). The germline gives CDR1 KGHSH, CDR2 LQKENI. The germline V and J ends were trimmed by 0 bases and 4 bases, with 10 bases remaining between them. The CDR3 is 14 amino acids. The CDR3 region is CASSPPGDTYEQYV. The CDR3 coding sequence is TGTGCCAGCTCACCACCGGGGGACACTTACGAGCAGTACGTC.

This clone was counted a few times. The CDR3: CASSLSRGRGDYGYTF. In nucleotides, the CDR3 is TGCGCCAGCAGCTTAAGCAGGGGGCGCGGGGACTATGGCTACACCTTC. This chain links TRBV5-1 with TRBJ1-2; 8 bases align to TRBD1. The V segment lost 2 bases and the J segment 3 bases; nucleotides outside the gene matches: 9. This CDR3 contains 16 residues. Germline V CDR1 and CDR2: SGHRS, YFSETQ.

The chain couples TRBV28 to TRBJ2-1; no clear D. CDR1 is MDHEN and CDR2 is SYDVKM in the germline V gene. CDR3 length equals 16 residues. V lost 1 base to trimming and J lost 2 bases, with 12 bases between them. This CDR3 reads CASSLSPTYPYNEQFF. The DNA for the CDR3 is TGTGCCAGCAGTTTATCTCCGACCTACCCCTACAATGAGCAGTTCTTC. The complete variable domain, with remaining parts taken from reference TRBV28 and TRBJ2-1, reads DVKVTQSSRYLVKRTGEKVFLECVQDMDHENMFWYRQDPGLGLRLIYFSYDVKMKEKGDIPEGYSVSREKKERFSLILESASTNQTSMYLCASSLSPTYPYNEQFFGPGTRLTVL.